This T cell receptor beta chain was documented in a study of technical replicates of blood from a handful of donors. CDR1 and CDR2 (germline): SGHNT, YENEEA. CDR3 length equals 20 residues. Trimming at V came to 5 bases and at J to 3 bases, leaving 14 bases not matched to a gene. Profiled with immunoSEQ multiplex PCR; TCRdb holds only in-frame clones, not every one. The sample consists of about 79,000 clones, approximately 91% of them appearing once. The clonotype originates from a human donor in good health. Some clones in this sample may be carry-over from other donors' samples. Sequencing was done on a sample of T cells isolated from PBMCs. The rearrangement joins TRBV11-3 to TRBJ2-1, with 15 bases lining up with TRBD2. The CDR3 DNA reads as TGTGCCAGCAGCGGTTCATCCCGGACTAGCGGGAGGGTAGTCTACAATGAGCAGTTCTTC. Amino acid sequence: CASSGSSRTSGRVVYNEQFF.